This TCR beta chain was captured by sequencing in a study of blood T cell repertoires in COVID-19. Those who participated ranged in age from roughly 18 to 89 years and resided in under 25 US areas. Participant reports of clinical history set cohort assignment. Symptom resolution, clearance, or two negative PCRs marked donors in Cohort 3 as recovered. In the study's own analysis: How many nucleated cells were present was estimated from reference gene primer amplification. Generated by immunoSEQ multiplex PCR, the TCRdb table keeps only in-frame clones and is missing some. V and J calls and clone size are those listed in that table; D and trimming were worked out from the DNA. The profile covers approximately 470,000 clones, with roughly 87% appearing a single time and 0.7% taken by the ten largest. This receptor was identified in a woman aged 18-30 years who had recovered from COVID-19. The sequencing input was PBMCs or T cells enriched from blood (not recorded which).

This chain's CDR3 is CASSLVQGGEQYF. In DNA form, the CDR3 reads TGTGCCAGCAGTTTAGTCCAGGGAGGCGAGCAGTACTTC. The chain uses TRBV12-3 or TRBV12-4 and TRBJ2-7, with D possibly TRBD2 on 6 matching bases. V shed 1 base and J shed 6 bases, with 10 bases lying between them. The CDR3 covers 13 residues.